This T cell receptor (beta chain) derives from a study of CD8 T cells in Susac syndrome. The CDR3 contains 13 residues. Trimming cost V 3 bases and J 3 bases, with 8 bases left between them. Germline V gene data show CDR1 as MNHEY and CDR2 as SMNVEV (reference sequence). RNA, at about 0.45 to 1 ug, was reverse transcribed with random hexamers. With immunoSEQ multiplex PCR, TCR beta CDR3 was amplified across 54 Vbeta and 13 Jbeta. MiXCR, applied by TCRdb to the immunoSEQ multiplex PCR reads, yields one record per CDR3 protein. This sample has tens of thousands of distinct CDR3 sequences; 85% to 95% occur once, and the top ten carry roughly 0.26%. TCR beta sequencing covered blood CD8+ and CD4+ T cells. The control participants were healthy donors, and these controls were matched with respect to both age and sex. Negative isolation was applied to CD8+ and CD4+ T cells, and FACS enrichment was applied to TEMRA cells.

The chain recombines TRBV27 with TRBJ1-2; tentative D call: TRBD1 (5 bases). The TCR comes from a human donor in good health. The sample was CD8+ T cells from PBMCs. The CDR3 loop reads CASSLGGYYGYTF. For the CDR3, the DNA is TGTGCCAGCAGTTTGGGGGGATACTATGGCTACACCTTC.